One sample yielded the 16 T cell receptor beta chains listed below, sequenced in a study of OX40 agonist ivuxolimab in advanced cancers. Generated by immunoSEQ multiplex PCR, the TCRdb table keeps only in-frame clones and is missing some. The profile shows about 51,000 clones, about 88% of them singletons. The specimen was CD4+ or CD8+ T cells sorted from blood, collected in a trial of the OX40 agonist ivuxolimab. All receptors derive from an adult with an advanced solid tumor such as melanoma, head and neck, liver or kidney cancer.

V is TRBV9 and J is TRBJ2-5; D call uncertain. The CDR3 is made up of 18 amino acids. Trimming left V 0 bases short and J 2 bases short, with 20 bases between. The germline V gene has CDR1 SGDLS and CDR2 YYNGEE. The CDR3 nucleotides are TGTGCCAGCAGCGTAGGAGTGAGCTACCCAGCCAGACAAGAGACCCAGTACTTC. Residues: CASSVGVSYPARQETQYF.

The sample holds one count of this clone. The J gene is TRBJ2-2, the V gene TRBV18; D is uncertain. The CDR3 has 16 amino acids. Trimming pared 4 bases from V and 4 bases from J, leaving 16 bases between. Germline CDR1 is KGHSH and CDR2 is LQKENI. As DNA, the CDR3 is TGTGCCAGCTCACACTCCCTCCCGGACGTCACCGGGGAGCTGTTTTTT. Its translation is CASSHSLPDVTGELFF.

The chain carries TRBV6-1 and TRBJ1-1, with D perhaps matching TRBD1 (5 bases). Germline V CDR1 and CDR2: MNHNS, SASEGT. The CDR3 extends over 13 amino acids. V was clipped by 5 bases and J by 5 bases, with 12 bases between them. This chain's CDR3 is CASSRGLRTEAFF. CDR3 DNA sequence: TGTGCCAGCAGTAGGGGCCTGAGAACTGAAGCTTTCTTT.

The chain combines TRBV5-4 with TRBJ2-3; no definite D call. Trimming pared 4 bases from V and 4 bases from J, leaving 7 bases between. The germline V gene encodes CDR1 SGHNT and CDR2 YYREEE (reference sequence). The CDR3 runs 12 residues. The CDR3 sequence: CASSPPADTQYF. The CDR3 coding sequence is TGTGCCAGCAGCCCCCCCGCAGATACGCAGTATTTT.

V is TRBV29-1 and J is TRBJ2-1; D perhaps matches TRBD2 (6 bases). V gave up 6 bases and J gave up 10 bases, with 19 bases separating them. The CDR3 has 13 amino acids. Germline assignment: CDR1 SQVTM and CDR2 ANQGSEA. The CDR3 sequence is CSVKKSGVGEQFF. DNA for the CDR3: TGCAGCGTAAAGAAGTCGGGGGTTGGGGAGCAGTTCTTC.

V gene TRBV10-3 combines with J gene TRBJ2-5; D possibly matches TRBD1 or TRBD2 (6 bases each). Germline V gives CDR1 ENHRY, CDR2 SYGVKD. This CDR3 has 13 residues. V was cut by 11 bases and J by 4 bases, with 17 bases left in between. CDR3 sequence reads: CAAMGGPSETQYF. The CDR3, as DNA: TGTGCCGCCATGGGGGGCCCGTCAGAGACCCAGTACTTC.

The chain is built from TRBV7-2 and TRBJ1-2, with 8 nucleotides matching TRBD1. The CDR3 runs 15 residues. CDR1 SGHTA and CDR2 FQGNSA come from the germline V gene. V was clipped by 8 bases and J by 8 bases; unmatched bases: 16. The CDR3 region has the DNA TGTGCCAGCGGACTCTTGAGACAGGGACAGGAGGGCTACACCTTC. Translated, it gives CASGLLRQGQEGYTF. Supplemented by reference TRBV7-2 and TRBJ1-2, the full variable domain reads GAGVSQSPSNKVTEKGKDVELRCDPISGHTALYWYRQSLGQGLEFLIYFQGNSAPDKSGLPSDRFSAERTGGSVSTLTIQRTQQEDSAVYLCASGLLRQGQEGYTFGSGTRLTVV.

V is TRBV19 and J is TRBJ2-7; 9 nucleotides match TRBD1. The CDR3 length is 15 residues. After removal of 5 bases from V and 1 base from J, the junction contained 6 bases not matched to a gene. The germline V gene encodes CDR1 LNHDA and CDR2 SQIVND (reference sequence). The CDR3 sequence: CASSPLTGGSYEQYF. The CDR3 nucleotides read TGTGCCAGTAGTCCCCTGACAGGGGGATCCTACGAGCAGTACTTC.

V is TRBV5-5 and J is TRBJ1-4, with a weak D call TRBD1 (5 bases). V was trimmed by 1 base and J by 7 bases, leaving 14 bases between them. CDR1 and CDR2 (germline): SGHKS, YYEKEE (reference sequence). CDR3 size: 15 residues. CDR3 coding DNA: TGTGCCAGCAGCTTGTTTCAGGGTCGGAGTGAAAAACTGTTTTTT. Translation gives CASSLFQGRSEKLFF.

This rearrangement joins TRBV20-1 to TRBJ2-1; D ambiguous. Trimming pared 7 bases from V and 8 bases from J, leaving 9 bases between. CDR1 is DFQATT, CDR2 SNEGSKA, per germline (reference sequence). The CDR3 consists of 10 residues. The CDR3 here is CSGRTDEQFF. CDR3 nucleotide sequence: TGCAGTGGCAGAACCGATGAGCAGTTCTTC.

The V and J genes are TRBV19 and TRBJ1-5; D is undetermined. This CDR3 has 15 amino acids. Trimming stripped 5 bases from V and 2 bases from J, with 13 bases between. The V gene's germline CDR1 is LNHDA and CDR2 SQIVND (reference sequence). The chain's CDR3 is CASSPGGVGNQPQHF. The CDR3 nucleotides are TGTGCCAGTAGTCCCGGTGGGGTCGGCAATCAGCCCCAGCATTTT.

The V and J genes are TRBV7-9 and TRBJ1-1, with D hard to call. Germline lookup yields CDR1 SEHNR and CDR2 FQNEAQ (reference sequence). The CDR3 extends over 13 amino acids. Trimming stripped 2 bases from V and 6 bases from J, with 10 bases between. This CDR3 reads CASSLSVAAEAFF. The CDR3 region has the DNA TGTGCCAGCAGCTTATCGGTAGCGGCTGAAGCTTTCTTT.

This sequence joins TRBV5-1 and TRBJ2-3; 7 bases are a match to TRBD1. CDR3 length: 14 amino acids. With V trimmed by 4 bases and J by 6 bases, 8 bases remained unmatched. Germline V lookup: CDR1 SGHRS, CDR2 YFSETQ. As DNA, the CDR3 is TGCGCCAGCAGCCCGGACAGGTTGGGGGATACGCAGTATTTT. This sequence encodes CASSPDRLGDTQYF.

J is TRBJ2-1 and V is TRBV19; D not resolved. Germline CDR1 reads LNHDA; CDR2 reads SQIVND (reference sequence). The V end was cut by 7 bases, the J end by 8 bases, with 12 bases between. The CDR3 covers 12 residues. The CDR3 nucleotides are TGTGCCAGTAAGGGTTGGGTCGATGAGCAGTTCTTC. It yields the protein CASKGWVDEQFF.

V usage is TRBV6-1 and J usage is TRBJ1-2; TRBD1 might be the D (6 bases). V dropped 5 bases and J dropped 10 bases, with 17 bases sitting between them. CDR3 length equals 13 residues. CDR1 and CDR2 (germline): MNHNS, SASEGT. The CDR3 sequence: CASSPPGAHDYTF. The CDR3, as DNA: TGTGCCAGCAGTCCTCCGGGGGCACATGACTACACCTTC.

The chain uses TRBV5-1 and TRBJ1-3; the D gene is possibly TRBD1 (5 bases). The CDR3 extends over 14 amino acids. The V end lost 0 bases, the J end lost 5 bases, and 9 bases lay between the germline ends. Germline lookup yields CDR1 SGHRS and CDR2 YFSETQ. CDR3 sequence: CASSLVSGRNTIYF. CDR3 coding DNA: TGCGCCAGCAGCTTGGTGTCAGGGCGAAACACCATATATTTT.